Described below is a single TCR beta chain sequence and its context. Profiled with immunoSEQ multiplex PCR; TCRdb holds only in-frame clones, not every one. The sample consists of over 200,000 clones, 75% to 90% of them appearing once. This sample is drawn from a study of blood T cell repertoires in COVID-19. Study information: Researchers got acute and convalescent COVID-19 samples from the United States, Italy and Spain. In each case, the material was cDNA or gDNA derived from T cells, B-cell-depleted T cells, or PBMCs.

J gave up 0 bases and V 8 bases, and 4 bases lay outside the gene matches. The CDR3 extends over 14 amino acids. The V gene's germline CDR1 is SGHTA and CDR2 FQGNSA. This sequence was found in a human donor in a cohort sampled during active COVID-19. Source material: peripheral blood. The gene calls are TRBV7-2 and TRBJ2-1; 7 bases map to TRBD2. For the CDR3, the DNA is TGTGCCAGCGGGAGCGGGGTCTCCTACAATGAGCAGTTCTTC. This translates into CASGSGVSYNEQFF.